The rows below give T cell receptor beta chains drawn from one sample of a study of memory B cells and T cells in multiple sclerosis. The assay was immunoSEQ multiplex PCR, and TCRdb's table has in-frame clones only and misses some. The sample comprises some 48,000 clones, over 75% of which are singletons, and 0.9% to 1.3% rests with the top ten. The antigens these receptors bind are not known. The sample taken for sequencing was PBMCs from blood kept in culture. The receptors come from a human donor with multiple sclerosis. CDR3s include the opening cysteine and the closing phenylalanine or tryptophan. The order of the fields is V gene, CDR3 protein.

TRBV19,CASSRGTSTDTQYF
TRBV6-5,CASSRTGSNYGYTF
TRBV5-1,CASSSGQGSANYGYTF
TRBV9,CASSAGTDEKLFF
TRBV13,CASSLAGTGASPLHF
TRBV19,CASRRDTETQYF
TRBV6-5,CASSLGLRFYEQYF
TRBV7-3,CASRRESCYEQYF
TRBV6-5,CASSAQPRYLTEAFF
TRBV10-2,CASSEWFGGSNQPQHF
TRBV6-1,CASSDTGGWETQYF
TRBV4-2,CASSQGARLGNTGELFF
TRBV6-5,CASSYSGRRGEQYF
TRBV27,CASARGLGTEAFF
TRBV5-6,CASSLSGGLYNEQFF
TRBV6-6,CASSHEGDTEAFF
TRBV5-4,CASSLLTSAAYNEQFF
TRBV4-2,CASSQDFRAGGPTDTQYF
TRBV9,CASSVEDGPFYGYTF
TRBV29-1,CSGTRQGSETQYF
TRBV19,CASSIRDGDYEQYF
TRBV12-1,CASSGRAQGELTEAFF
TRBV19,CASSHGGRYEKLFF
TRBV5-1,CASSDPGQVNEQYF
TRBV18,CASSPGADYNSPLHF
TRBV5-1,CASSLTGITGELFF
TRBV15,CATSREGGRAIALAKNIQYF
TRBV6-1,CASLPRDYNEQFF
TRBV7-9,CASSLGTGEKLFF
TRBV7-8,CASSLSTQYGYTF
TRBV5-1,CASSIDTGRDIQYF
TRBV19,CASSISRASNQPQHF
TRBV19,CASSPGDSSTDTQYF
TRBV10-3,CAISPRDEEQYF
TRBV30,CAWEVGGTDTQYF
TRBV9,CASSATGFQPQHF
TRBV4-3,CASSQDFPNEKLFF
TRBV28,CASSARWGRGNQPQHF
TRBV5-4,CASSRTASYEQYF
TRBV6-5,CASRTGANQPQHF
TRBV2,CASSAISSYNSPLHF
TRBV9,CASSDTGTSVNEQFF
TRBV5-1,CASSLGWGGGTEAFF
TRBV9,CASSLFDTTNTGELFF
TRBV10-3,CAISESGGAYYNEQFF
TRBV2,CAIVTGGMANSPLHF
TRBV28,CASGPLGGTPYEQYF
TRBV7-2,CASSSLLGARYGYTF
TRBV7-9,CASSRMRDSYEQYF
TRBV19,CASSIGTDGSNQPQHF